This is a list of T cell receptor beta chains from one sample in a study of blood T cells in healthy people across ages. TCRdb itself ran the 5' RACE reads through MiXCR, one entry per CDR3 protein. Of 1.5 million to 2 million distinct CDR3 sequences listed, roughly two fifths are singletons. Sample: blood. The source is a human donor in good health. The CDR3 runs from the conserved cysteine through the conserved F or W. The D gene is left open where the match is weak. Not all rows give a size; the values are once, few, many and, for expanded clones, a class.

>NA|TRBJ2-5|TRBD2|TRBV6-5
TGTGCCAGCAGTTTGGGCGGGTCGACTAGCGGGGAGAAGCAGTACTTC
CASSLGGSTSGEKQYF
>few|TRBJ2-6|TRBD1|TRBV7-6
TGTGCCAGCAGCTTAGCCCCGGGACAGGACTCTGGGGCCAACGTCCTGACTTTC
CASSLAPGQDSGANVLTF
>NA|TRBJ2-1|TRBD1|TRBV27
TGTGCCAGCAGTCGGTCGACAGGGGGCAATGAGCAGTTCTTC
CASSRSTGGNEQFF
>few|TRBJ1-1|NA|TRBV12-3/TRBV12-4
TGTGCCAGCAATAATTGGGGAGGCAGTTTCACTGAAGCTTTCTTT
CASNNWGGSFTEAFF
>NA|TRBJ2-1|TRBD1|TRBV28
TGTGCCAGCAGTTCGTGGACAGGGCCGGGTGAGCAGTTCTTC
CASSSWTGPGEQFF
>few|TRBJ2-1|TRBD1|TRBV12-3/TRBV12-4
TGTGCCAGCAGCACAGGGGGCTATGAGCAGTTCTTC
CASSTGGYEQFF
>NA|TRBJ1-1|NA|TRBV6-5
TGTGCCAGCAGTCACCTCAACTGGAACACTGAAGCTTTCTTT
CASSHLNWNTEAFF
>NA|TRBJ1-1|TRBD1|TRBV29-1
TGCAGCGTTGAACCGGACAGGGGAGCTTTCTTT
CSVEPDRGAFF
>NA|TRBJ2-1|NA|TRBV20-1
TGCAGTGCCCACCAGGGCCCCCCTGAGCAGTTCTTC
CSAHQGPPEQFF
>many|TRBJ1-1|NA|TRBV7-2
TGTGCCAGCAGCTTAGCTGGGGCAGGGGCGAACACTGAAGCTTTCTTT
CASSLAGAGANTEAFF
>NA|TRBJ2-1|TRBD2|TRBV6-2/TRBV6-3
TGTGCCAGCAGTTACGAGCGGGGGGACCTCTCCTCCTACAATGAGCAGTTCTTC
CASSYERGDLSSYNEQFF
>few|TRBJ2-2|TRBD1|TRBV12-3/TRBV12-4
TGTGCCAACAGTTTTTGGTCCGGGACAGGGCGTACCGGGGAGCTGTTTTTT
CANSFWSGTGRTGELFF
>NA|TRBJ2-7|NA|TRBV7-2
TGTGCCAGCAGCTTAGCGGGTGCGGGGACACTTTACGAGCAGTACTTC
CASSLAGAGTLYEQYF
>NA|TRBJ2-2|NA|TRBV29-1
TGCAGCGTGATCCAGGGGTTAGGCACCGGGGAGCTGTTTTTT
CSVIQGLGTGELFF
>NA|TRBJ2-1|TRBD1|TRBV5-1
TGCGCCAGCAGCTGGGGGACAGGGGAAGGGGGCAATGAGCAGTTCTTC
CASSWGTGEGGNEQFF
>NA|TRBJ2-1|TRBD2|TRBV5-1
TGCGCCAGCCACCCAGCCGGCGGGGGGGCTAATGAGCAGTTCTTC
CASHPAGGGANEQFF
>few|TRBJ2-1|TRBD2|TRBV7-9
TGTGCCAGCAGCCCCCGGTCGGGGGGAAACAATGAGCAGTTCTTC
CASSPRSGGNNEQFF
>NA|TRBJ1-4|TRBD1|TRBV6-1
TGTGCCGGCAGCCTATACAGGGGGCTGGATGAAAAACTGTTTTTT
CAGSLYRGLDEKLFF
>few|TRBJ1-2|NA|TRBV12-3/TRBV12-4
TGTGCCAGCAGTGGACCCGGGGGGTCTATGAACACCTTC
CASSGPGGSMNTF
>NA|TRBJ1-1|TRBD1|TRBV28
TGTGCCAGCAGTTTCACAGGGGGCGGGAGCACTGAAGCTTTCTTT
CASSFTGGGSTEAFF
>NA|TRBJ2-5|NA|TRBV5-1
TGCGCCAGCAGTTGGGATCTTAGAGGAGGGGAGACCCAGTACTTC
CASSWDLRGGETQYF
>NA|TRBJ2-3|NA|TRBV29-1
TGCAGCGTTGAAGTTTCGAGGGGGGGAAGCACAGATACGCAGTATTTT
CSVEVSRGGSTDTQYF
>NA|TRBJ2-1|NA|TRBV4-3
TGCGCCAGCAGCCAAGGCCGTTTCTATGAGCAGTTCTTC
CASSQGRFYEQFF
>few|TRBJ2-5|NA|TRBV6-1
TGTGCCAGCAGTGATTGGGGCAGGGGAAGAGAGACCCAGTACTTC
CASSDWGRGRETQYF
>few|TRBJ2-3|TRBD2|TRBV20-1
TGCAGTGCTAGCTCCGTTAGCGGGGGAACAGATACGCAGTATTTT
CSASSVSGGTDTQYF
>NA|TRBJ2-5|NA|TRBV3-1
TGTGCCAGCAGCCAAGGGGGAACAGTAAGGGGCCAAGAGACCCAGTACTTC
CASSQGGTVRGQETQYF
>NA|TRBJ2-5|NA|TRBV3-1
TGTGCCAGCAGCCAAGAACCAGAGACCCAGTACTTC
CASSQEPETQYF
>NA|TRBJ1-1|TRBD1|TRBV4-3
TGCGCCAGCAGCCAGTTAATACAGGGGGAGAACACTGAAGCTTTCTTT
CASSQLIQGENTEAFF
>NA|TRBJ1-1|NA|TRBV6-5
TGTGCCCCTAGGGGTCCTGGATACACTGAAGCTTTCTTT
CAPRGPGYTEAFF
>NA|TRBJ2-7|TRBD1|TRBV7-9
TGTGCCAGCAGCGACGACAGGGGGCGACCCTCCTACGAGCAGTACTTC
CASSDDRGRPSYEQYF
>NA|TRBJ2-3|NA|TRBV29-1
TGCAGCGTTGCCAGTGGTTTAGGGGCTCGGTTTGCAGATACGCAGTATTTT
CSVASGLGARFADTQYF
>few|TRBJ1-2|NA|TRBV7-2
TGTGCCAGCAGCATCGACAGCAGCAGCTATGGCTACACCTTC
CASSIDSSSYGYTF
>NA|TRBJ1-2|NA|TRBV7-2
TGTGCCAGCAGCCGGGCGGTCAGGGGCGAGGTTGGCTACACCTTC
CASSRAVRGEVGYTF
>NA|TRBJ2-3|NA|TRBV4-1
TGCGCCAGCAGCCAACGGTCAGGGGAAGATACGCAGTATTTT
CASSQRSGEDTQYF
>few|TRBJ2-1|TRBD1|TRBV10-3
TGTGCCATCAGTGAGTCTAACAGGGGACATGAGACCCAGTTCTTC
CAISESNRGHETQFF
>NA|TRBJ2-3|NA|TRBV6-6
TGTGCCAGCAGTCCAGACATCCACACAGATACGCAGTATTTT
CASSPDIHTDTQYF
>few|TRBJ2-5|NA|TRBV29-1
TGCAGCGTTATCATGGGGCCTGAGACCCAGTACTTC
CSVIMGPETQYF
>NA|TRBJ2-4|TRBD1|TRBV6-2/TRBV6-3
TGTGCCAGCAGTCGGACAGGGGCCAAAAACATTCAGTACTTC
CASSRTGAKNIQYF
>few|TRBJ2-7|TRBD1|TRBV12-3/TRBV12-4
TGTGCCAGCCGGGACAGGGACTCCTACGAGCAGTACTTC
CASRDRDSYEQYF
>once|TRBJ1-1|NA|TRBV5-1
TGCGCCAGCAGCTTGGAAACCAGGGTTTTGATGAACACTGAAGCTTTCTTT
CASSLETRVLMNTEAFF
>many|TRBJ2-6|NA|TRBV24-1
TGTGCCACCAGTGACTCGAAGATCTCTGGGGCCAACGTCCTGACTTTC
CATSDSKISGANVLTF
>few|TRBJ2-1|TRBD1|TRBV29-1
TGCAGCGTTGAGGGGATTTATACAGGGGGCGCCGGGAGCTCCTACAATGAGCAGTTCTTC
CSVEGIYTGGAGSSYNEQFF
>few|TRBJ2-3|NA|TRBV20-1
TGCAGTGCTAGAACCGCTAGCGAGAACACAGATACGCAGTATTTT
CSARTASENTDTQYF